These T cell receptor beta chains were read from a single sample in a study of response to subunit inactivated influenza vaccine. Via MiXCR, TCRdb re-called the RT-PCR reads, giving one row per CDR3 protein. The sample carries approximately 160,000 distinct CDR3 sequences, approximately 11% recorded once. The sample in question was CD8+ T cells sorted from PBMCs, obtained 23 to 25 months after vaccination. The receptor source for this set is a man aged 50 to 69 who received an inactivated influenza vaccine. Both conserved end residues are part of each CDR3. A D gene is named only where the DNA matches it firmly. Clone size is shown for a subset of rows, as once, few, many or a class of expanded clone.

CASSLGTFLSGANVLTF TGCGCCAGCAGCTTGGGGACATTCCTCTCTGGGGCCAACGTCCTGACTTTC NA many TRBJ2-6 TRBV5-1
CASSQENGELFF TGTGCCAGCAGCCAAGAGAACGGGGAGCTGTTTTTT NA NA TRBJ2-2 TRBV3-1
CAWRRGGYNEQFF TGTGCCTGGAGGAGGGGAGGCTACAATGAGCAGTTCTTC NA NA TRBJ2-1 TRBV30
CASSTSSGGYNEQFF TGTGCCAGCAGCACTTCTAGCGGGGGGTACAATGAGCAGTTCTTC TRBD2 many TRBJ2-1 TRBV6-6
CASRGLDYNEQFF TGTGCCAGCAGAGGACTGGACTACAATGAGCAGTTCTTC NA few TRBJ2-1 TRBV12-3/TRBV12-4
CASSLTSGTYNEQFF TGTGCCAGCAGCTTGACTAGCGGGACTTACAATGAGCAGTTCTTC TRBD2 NA TRBJ2-1 TRBV5-5
CASSQVWGSNTGELFF TGCGCCAGCAGCCAAGTTTGGGGATCCAACACCGGGGAGCTGTTTTTT NA NA TRBJ2-2 TRBV4-3
CASSPRGSGANVLTF TGTGCCAGTAGCCCGAGGGGTTCTGGGGCCAACGTCCTGACTTTC NA NA TRBJ2-6 TRBV19
CASSLSGANEQFF TGTGCCAGCAGCTTATCGGGGGCGAATGAGCAGTTCTTC NA many TRBJ2-1 TRBV7-8
CASSLSNGEQYF TGTGCCAGCAGCTTATCGAATGGGGAGCAGTACTTC NA few TRBJ2-7 TRBV13
CASPKGTGELFF TGTGCCAGCCCGAAAGGCACCGGGGAGCTGTTTTTT NA NA TRBJ2-2 TRBV19